This entry describes one T cell receptor beta chain. Its antigen is as yet unknown. Naive CD8 cells, CD45RO-negative and positively selected for CCR7, excluded terminally differentiated effector memory CD45RA+ cells. This entry comes from a study of shared clonotypes between healthy human individuals. Study-level findings and limits: Only a few donors were included, so the genetic and exposure-history diversity represented was limited.

V shed 6 bases, J shed 2 bases, and the junction held 7 bases outside the gene matches. This CDR3 comprises 13 residues. CDR1 GTSNPN and CDR2 SVGIG come from the germline V gene (reference sequence). The run depth of the assay was deep. Sequencing used immunoSEQ multiplex PCR; TCRdb keeps in-frame clones, though not all of them. The table has about 1,900,000 clones, about 95% seen once. The source of this sequence is a man aged 18 to 29 in good health. Sample: naive CD8+ T cells sorted from blood. The genes are TRBV30 and TRBJ2-7; 7 positions agree with TRBD1. The CDR3 reads CACQTGSTYEQYF. The CDR3 bases are TGTGCCTGCCAGACAGGGAGTACCTACGAGCAGTACTTC.